These 26 T cell receptor beta chains were sequenced from one sample in a study of T cell responses to AZD1222 COVID-19 vaccine. Clones were read by immunoSEQ multiplex PCR, and TCRdb kept only the in-frame ones, dropping some. Of 150,000 to 200,000 clones listed, around 91% are singletons. The sequencing here drew on peripheral blood, taken 28 days after the second AZD1222 dose. These receptors were obtained from an adult who received the AZD1222 COVID-19 vaccine.

The chain combines TRBV28 with TRBJ1-2; possible D gene TRBD1, 5 bases. Trimming stripped 5 bases from V and 3 bases from J, with 13 bases between. Germline V gene sequence: CDR1 MDHEN, CDR2 SYDVKM. This CDR3 contains 14 residues. CDR3 protein: CASSLPDSHYGYTF. Written as DNA, the CDR3 is TGTGCCAGCAGTCTACCTGACAGCCACTATGGCTACACCTTC.

The J gene is TRBJ1-2, the V gene TRBV5-1; a weak D match, TRBD1 (5 bases). The CDR3 extends over 14 amino acids. V was cut by 4 bases and J by 4 bases, with 14 bases left in between. Germline CDR1 reads SGHRS; CDR2 reads YFSETQ. The CDR3 bases are TGCGCCAGCAGCGACTCAAGGGGTGGCTATGGCTACACCTTC. Its protein product is CASSDSRGGYGYTF.

The V call is TRBV6-1, the J call TRBJ1-4; D not certain. Germline CDR1 MNHNS, CDR2 SASEGT. Between the trimmed V and J ends, which lost 3 bases and 3 bases, there was a span of 8 bases. The CDR3 has 14 residues. CDR3 DNA: TGTGCCAGCAGTGATGCCGGTTCTAATGAAAAACTGTTTTTT. It yields the protein CASSDAGSNEKLFF.

This rearrangement joins TRBV3-1 (or the pseudogene TRBV3-2) to TRBJ1-1, with 9 positions matching TRBD1. Germline V gene lookup returns CDR1 LGHDT and CDR2 YNNKEL (reference sequence). Trimming took 4 bases from V and 3 from J; bases not matched to a gene: 6. The CDR3 is made up of 15 amino acids. CDR3 sequence reads: CASSLTGGTDTEAFF. Written as DNA, the CDR3 is TGTGCCAGCAGCCTGACAGGGGGGACGGACACTGAAGCTTTCTTT.

This rearrangement joins TRBV5-4 to TRBJ1-6; D not certain. The V end was cut by 6 bases, the J end by 7 bases, with 14 bases between. Germline V lookup: CDR1 SGHNT, CDR2 YYREEE (reference sequence). The CDR3 has 14 residues. The CDR3 loop reads CASKQDVGNSPLHF. CDR3 nucleotides: TGTGCCAGCAAGCAGGACGTGGGGAATTCACCCCTCCACTTT.

The genes are TRBV27 and TRBJ1-6; 7 positions match TRBD1. This CDR3 contains 18 residues. Germline loops: CDR1 MNHEY, CDR2 SMNVEV (reference sequence). Trimming took 2 bases from V and 7 from J; bases not matched to a gene: 14. CDR3 coding DNA: TGTGCCAGCAGTTTACTGGGGACAAGGACAGGTCCGAATTCACCCCTCCACTTT. This encodes CASSLLGTRTGPNSPLHF.

This chain joins TRBV7-6 and TRBJ2-7, with 10 bases matching TRBD2. Germline lookup yields CDR1 SGHVS and CDR2 FNYEAQ. J was trimmed by 6 bases and V by 2 bases; bases with no gene match: 1. The CDR3 contains 13 residues. CDR3 DNA: TGTGCCAGCAGCTTAAGACTAGCGGGCGAGCAGTACTTC. Translating gives CASSLRLAGEQYF.

The chain has TRBV6-5 and TRBJ1-5; tentative D call: TRBD1 (5 bases). The V gene lost 8 bases and the J gene lost 2 bases, with 13 bases spanning the gap. The CDR3 spans 14 residues. Germline V lookup: CDR1 MNHEY, CDR2 SVGAGI. The CDR3 DNA reads as TGTGCCAGCCACCGGGACTTTGGCAATCAGCCCCAGCATTTT. Amino acids: CASHRDFGNQPQHF.

The V and J genes are TRBV4-2 and TRBJ2-5; TRBD1 agrees at 11 bases. Germline V gene sequence: CDR1 LGHNA, CDR2 YNFKEQ. V lost 0 bases, J lost 4 bases, and 7 bases stayed unmatched. The CDR3 is 17 amino acids. The CDR3 DNA reads TGTGCCAGCAGCCAAGACGCAAGGACAGGGGGCCGAGAGACCCAGTACTTC. Its protein product is CASSQDARTGGRETQYF.

The rearrangement links TRBV5-8 to TRBJ1-2, with 7 bases lining up with TRBD1. The CDR3 runs to 13 residues. Per the germline V gene, CDR1 is SGHTS and CDR2 is YDEGEE. The V and J ends lost 2 bases and 4 bases, in that order; junction bases with no gene match: 2. CDR3 sequence: CASSLRQGYGYTF. The CDR3 DNA sequence: TGTGCCAGCAGCTTAAGACAGGGCTATGGCTACACCTTC.

This chain connects TRBV30 to TRBJ1-4; D may be TRBD1 (5 bases). Germline-derived CDR1 and CDR2 are GTSNPN and SVGIG (reference sequence). V lost 1 base to trimming and J lost 5 bases, with 8 bases between them. This CDR3 is built from 13 residues. The CDR3: CAWSEDNNEKLFF. CDR3 bases: TGTGCCTGGAGTGAGGACAACAATGAAAAACTGTTTTTT.

CDR3 nucleotide sequence: TGCGCCAGCAGCTTGGGAAGGATAAATAACTATGGCTACACCTTC. As protein: CASSLGRINNYGYTF. The rearrangement uses TRBV5-1 and TRBJ1-2; D gene unclear. Germline V gene data show CDR1 as SGHRS and CDR2 as YFSETQ. The CDR3 is 15 residues long. V dropped 0 bases and J dropped 1 base, with 10 bases sitting between them.

The rearrangement links TRBV6-5 to TRBJ2-7; 9 bases align to TRBD1. The CDR3 is 15 residues long. Germline V gene data show CDR1 as MNHEY and CDR2 as SVGAGI. V trimming: 10 bases; J trimming: 3 bases; junction bases outside the gene matches: 13. The CDR3 reads CAIFGRQGGGYEQYF. CDR3 bases: TGTGCCATTTTCGGGCGACAGGGGGGAGGCTACGAGCAGTACTTC.

V is TRBV19 and J is TRBJ2-1; D perhaps matches TRBD1 (5 bases). V gave up 4 bases and J gave up 4 bases, with 17 bases separating them. This CDR3 region has 16 residues. Germline loops: CDR1 LNHDA, CDR2 SQIVND (reference sequence). This chain's CDR3 is CASSNQGINKYNEQFF. DNA for the CDR3: TGTGCCAGTAGTAACCAGGGAATCAACAAATACAATGAGCAGTTCTTC.

The chain combines TRBV13 with TRBJ2-7, with 8 bases aligning to TRBD2. Germline trimming cut 3 bases from V and 6 bases from J; bases unmatched to any gene: 7. The CDR3 extends over 14 amino acids. The germline gives CDR1 PRHDT, CDR2 FYEKMQ (reference sequence). The CDR3 protein is CASSFAAGAVEQYF. CDR3 sequence (DNA): TGTGCCAGCAGCTTTGCAGCGGGAGCCGTCGAGCAGTACTTC. The variable domain in full, completed from reference TRBV13 and TRBJ2-7, reads AAGVIQSPRHLIKEKRETATLKCYPIPRHDTVYWYQQGPGQDPQFLISFYEKMQSDKGSIPDRFSAQQFSDYHSELNMSSLELGDSALYFCASSFAAGAVEQYFGPGTRLTVT.

The gene calls are TRBV30 and TRBJ1-2, with 7 nucleotides matching TRBD1. V was pared by 5 bases and J by 8 bases, with 14 bases of the junction left unmatched. This CDR3 has 14 amino acids. The germline V gene has CDR1 GTSNPN and CDR2 SVGIG (reference sequence). CDR3 sequence: CAWGRQGQSNGYTF. The CDR3 DNA sequence: TGTGCCTGGGGGAGACAGGGCCAATCGAACGGCTACACCTTC.

The CDR3 DNA follows: TGCAGCGTTGAGGGACTAGCGGGATCCTACGAGCAGTACTTC. Encoded protein: CSVEGLAGSYEQYF. The chain combines TRBV29-1 with TRBJ2-7; 13 positions match TRBD2. V dropped 3 bases and J dropped 1; count of bases not matched to a gene: 0. The germline CDR1 and CDR2 sequences are SQVTM and ANQGSEA. The CDR3 consists of 14 residues.

The V call is TRBV7-2, the J call TRBJ1-6, with D perhaps matching TRBD1 (5 bases). The CDR3 covers 14 residues. Germline V gene sequence: CDR1 SGHTA, CDR2 FQGNSA. V was cut by 5 bases and J by 5 bases, with 10 bases left in between. CDR3 DNA sequence: TGTGCCAGCAGCCCGCCGGGGCATAATTCACCCCTCCACTTT. Translated, it gives CASSPPGHNSPLHF.

This chain connects TRBV27 to TRBJ2-1; D is possibly TRBD1 or TRBD2 (5 bases each). CDR1 and CDR2 (germline): MNHEY, SMNVEV (reference sequence). Trimming removed 2 bases at V and 2 bases at J, with 16 bases between. The CDR3 has 17 amino acids. CDR3: CASSLKFGGDTYNEQFF. In nucleotides, the CDR3 is TGTGCCAGCAGTTTAAAGTTTGGGGGAGATACCTACAATGAGCAGTTCTTC.

The rearrangement links TRBV27 to TRBJ1-1, with 7 bases identical to TRBD1. This CDR3 is 13 amino acids long. V lost 4 bases to trimming and J lost 9 bases; unmatched junction nucleotides: 8. The germline V gene encodes CDR1 MNHEY and CDR2 SMNVEV (reference sequence). The CDR3 here is CASSSRQGLKAFF. Written as DNA, the CDR3 is TGTGCCAGCAGTTCCCGACAGGGTCTGAAAGCTTTCTTT.

This clone is judged medium-sized. This CDR3 is also generated by other DNA sequences in the sample. The J gene is TRBJ1-5, the V gene TRBV24-1; D not resolved. The CDR3 runs 12 residues. CDR1 KGHDR and CDR2 SFDVKD come from the germline V gene. V lost 2 bases and J lost 5, with 3 bases in between. The CDR3 DNA is TGTGCCACCAGTGATTCTTATCAGCCCCAGCATTTT. This gives the protein CATSDSYQPQHF.

V is TRBV10-3 and J is TRBJ1-2; D remains unclear. The CDR3 sequence is 13 residues long. V was trimmed by 3 bases and J by 1 base, leaving 6 bases between them. Looked up from germline, CDR1 is ENHRY and CDR2 is SYGVKD. CDR3 DNA sequence: TGTGCCATCAGTGAACAGATTAACTATGGCTACACCTTC. It specifies CAISEQINYGYTF.

The chain combines TRBV19 with TRBJ2-3, with D unresolved. The V end was cut by 5 bases, the J end by 2 bases, with 14 bases between. Germline CDR1 is LNHDA and CDR2 is SQIVND (reference sequence). This CDR3 has 15 residues. CDR3 nucleotide sequence: TGTGCCAGTAGTCCTCTGATACCCCCCACAGATACGCAGTATTTT. Encoded protein: CASSPLIPPTDTQYF. The variable domain in full, with the rest retrieved from reference TRBV19 and TRBJ2-3, is DGGITQSPKYLFRKEGQNVTLSCEQNLNHDAMYWYRQDPGQGLRLIYYSQIVNDFQKGDIAEGYSVSREKKESFPLTVTSAQKNPTAFYLCASSPLIPPTDTQYFGPGTRLTVL.

The chain employs TRBV7-9 and TRBJ2-5; D is possibly TRBD2 (6 bases). Germline loops: CDR1 SEHNR, CDR2 FQNEAQ (reference sequence). The CDR3 spans 14 residues. V dropped 4 bases and J dropped 5 bases, with 14 bases sitting between them. The CDR3 region is CASSSTVAGETQYF. DNA for the CDR3: TGTGCCAGCAGCTCGACAGTGGCGGGGGAGACCCAGTACTTC.

The V gene is TRBV28, the J gene TRBJ1-5, with a weak D call TRBD1 (6 bases). Germline CDR1 reads MDHEN; CDR2 reads SYDVKM. CDR3 length equals 19 residues. Between the trimmed V and J ends, which lost 2 bases and 3 bases, there was a span of 23 bases. Here the CDR3 DNA reads TGTGCCAGCAGTTTACGACGACTGGACAGATCCGTTTTCAATCAGCCCCAGCATTTT. It encodes CASSLRRLDRSVFNQPQHF.

CDR3 DNA sequence: TGTGCCAGCAGCCATCTAAAACCTCGGCGGACCGGGGAGCTGTTTTTT. The encoded protein is CASSHLKPRRTGELFF. The chain is built from TRBV4-2 and TRBJ2-2; D not resolved. The V end lost 3 bases, the J end lost 5 bases, and 16 bases lay between the germline ends. Per germline, CDR1 LGHNA and CDR2 YNFKEQ. The CDR3 has 16 amino acids.